Listed here are 19 T cell receptor beta chains from one sample, sequenced in a study of cytomegalovirus exposure and HLA in healthy donors. PCR involved 60 Vbeta and 13 Jbeta primers. Assay used: immunoSEQ multiplex PCR; TCRdb lists only in-frame clones, some missing. The sample lists over 90,000 clones; about 60% were seen once. The sequenced sample consisted of PBMCs. These receptors all come from a human donor in good health.

This sequence joins TRBV5-1 and TRBJ2-5, with TRBD2 identical over 8 bases. CDR1 is SGHRS, CDR2 YFSETQ, per germline. The trim removed 2 bases at V and 5 bases at J, leaving 5 bases unmatched. This CDR3 region has 14 residues. This CDR3 reads CASSFGLAGETQYF. The CDR3 coding sequence is TGCGCCAGCAGCTTCGGACTAGCTGGCGAGACCCAGTACTTC.

V gene TRBV29-1 combines with J gene TRBJ2-7; D not resolved. This CDR3 is 13 amino acids long. Germline loops: CDR1 SQVTM, CDR2 ANQGSEA. V lost 2 bases, J lost 5 bases, and 13 bases lay in between. Here the CDR3 reads CSVEKFEPHEQYF. The DNA for the CDR3 is TGCAGCGTTGAAAAATTCGAGCCCCACGAGCAGTACTTC.

This chain links TRBV19 with TRBJ2-1; TRBD2 agrees at 12 bases. The CDR3 runs 16 residues. CDR1 is LNHDA and CDR2 is SQIVND in the germline V gene (reference sequence). The V segment lost 4 bases and the J segment 1 base; nucleotides outside the gene matches: 2. The CDR3 nucleotides are TGTGCCAGTAGTAGACTAGCGGGAGTATCCTACAATGAGCAGTTCTTC. Translated, it gives CASSRLAGVSYNEQFF.

This clone has a handful of counts. V gene TRBV15 combines with J gene TRBJ2-3, with 8 nucleotides matching TRBD2. Germline-derived CDR1 and CDR2 are LNHNV and YYDKDF (reference sequence). The CDR3 runs to 15 residues. Trimming removed 0 bases from V and 2 bases from J; junction bases left unmatched: 1. CDR3 region: CATSREAGATDTQYF. The CDR3 DNA is TGTGCCACCAGCAGAGAAGCGGGAGCCACAGATACGCAGTATTTT.

J is TRBJ2-1 and V is TRBV14, with 9 nucleotides matching TRBD2. Germline V gives CDR1 SGHDN, CDR2 FVKESK. Losses at the gene ends were 0 bases for V and 8 bases for J; bases not matched to a gene: 5. There are 15 residues in the CDR3. The DNA for the CDR3 is TGTGCCAGCAGCCAAGAATGGCGGGAGGGGGATGAGCAGTTCTTC. It specifies CASSQEWREGDEQFF.

This sequence joins TRBV5-1 and TRBJ1-4, with 7 bases lining up with TRBD1. The trim removed 1 base at V and 7 bases at J, leaving 7 bases unmatched. CDR1 and CDR2 from the germline V gene are SGHRS and YFSETQ. The CDR3 extends over 15 amino acids. The CDR3 DNA follows: TGCGCCAGCAGCTTGACAGGGGAGCGCAGTGAAAAACTGTTTTTT. Its translation: CASSLTGERSEKLFF.

The chain has TRBV6-5 and TRBJ1-1, with 7 bases identical to TRBD1. V was clipped by 5 bases and J by 1 base; unmatched bases: 4. There are 14 residues in the CDR3. The germline CDR1 and CDR2 sequences are MNHEY and SVGAGI. The CDR3 loop reads CASSPGQRNTEAFF. As DNA, the CDR3 is TGTGCCAGCAGTCCGGGACAGCGGAACACTGAAGCTTTCTTT.

V is TRBV7-2 and J is TRBJ2-7, with D maybe TRBD1 (6 bases). Per germline, CDR1 SGHTA and CDR2 FQGNSA. There are 16 residues in the CDR3. The ends were cut back, 5 bases at V and 2 bases at J, with 19 bases in the middle. The CDR3 nucleotides read TGTGCCAGCAGCCCAGCGTGGGACATGGAAGCCTACGAGCAGTACTTC. Protein product: CASSPAWDMEAYEQYF.

This chain joins TRBV2 and TRBJ2-1; D may be TRBD2 (5 bases). This CDR3 has 16 residues. The germline V gene encodes CDR1 SNHLY and CDR2 FYNNEI. V was shortened by 6 bases and J by 2 bases, with 17 bases between the two germline ends. CDR3 region: CASRGVGSSTYNEQFF. Here the CDR3 DNA reads TGTGCCAGCAGGGGAGTAGGGTCCTCTACCTACAATGAGCAGTTCTTC.

The chain is built from TRBV6-4 and TRBJ2-2, with D tentatively TRBD2 (5 bases). Trimming stripped 6 bases from V and 2 bases from J, with 13 bases between. The germline CDR1 and CDR2 sequences are MRHNA and SNTAGT. CDR3 length equals 15 residues. CDR3 DNA: TGTGCCAGCAGCGTTGGACTTTCCAACACCGGGGAGCTGTTTTTT. As protein: CASSVGLSNTGELFF.

This clone turned up a few times. In nucleotides, the CDR3 is TGCAGCGTTGTACAGGGGAATCAGCCCCAGCATTTT. Translating it yields CSVVQGNQPQHF. The chain combines TRBV29-1 with TRBJ1-5; TRBD1 agrees at 7 bases. Germline assignment: CDR1 SQVTM and CDR2 ANQGSEA. The V and J ends lost 4 bases and 4 bases, in that order; junction bases with no gene match: 1. This CDR3 comprises 12 residues.

The chain uses TRBV2 and TRBJ2-1; 9 nucleotides agree with TRBD2. The trim removed 7 bases at V and 0 bases at J, leaving 10 bases unmatched. CDR3 length: 17 amino acids. Germline CDR1 and CDR2: SNHLY and FYNNEI. CDR3 sequence reads: CASIQREDLSSYNEQFF. The CDR3 DNA reads as TGTGCCAGCATCCAGCGGGAGGACCTGAGCTCCTACAATGAGCAGTTCTTC.

The chain couples TRBV7-9 to TRBJ2-4; the D is unclear. Germline V CDR1 and CDR2: SEHNR, FQNEAQ (reference sequence). V lost 1 base, J lost 0 bases, and 10 bases lay in between. The CDR3 runs 16 residues. The CDR3 region has the DNA TGTGCCAGCAGCTTAGTGGGCAGCTTAGCCAAAAACATTCAGTACTTC. It translates to CASSLVGSLAKNIQYF.

The genes are TRBV29-1 and TRBJ2-5, with TRBD2 identical over 7 bases. Germline CDR1 is SQVTM and CDR2 is ANQGSEA. The CDR3 loop spans 14 amino acids. V shed 2 bases, J shed 9 bases, and the junction held 12 bases outside the gene matches. Here the CDR3 reads CSVESGGGLGAQYF. As DNA, the CDR3 is TGCAGCGTTGAATCGGGCGGGGGACTGGGGGCCCAGTACTTC.

This clone was observed a single time. The chain joins TRBV5-1 to TRBJ1-1, with D possibly TRBD1 on 6 matching bases. Per germline, CDR1 SGHRS and CDR2 YFSETQ. Deletions cut 3 bases from V and 1 base from J, with 16 bases between. CDR3 size: 16 residues. The CDR3 nucleotides are TGCGCCAGCAGCTCGGGACATCTCCCACCGAACACTGAAGCTTTCTTT. It translates to CASSSGHLPPNTEAFF.

The genes are TRBV30 and TRBJ1-1; tentatively, D is TRBD1 (6 bases). V shed 2 bases and J shed 1 base, with 11 bases lying between them. The germline gives CDR1 GTSNPN, CDR2 SVGIG (reference sequence). The CDR3 runs 14 residues. The chain's CDR3 is CAWSSGTPNTEAFF. CDR3 nucleotide sequence: TGTGCCTGGAGTTCCGGGACACCGAACACTGAAGCTTTCTTT.

The chain links TRBV20-1 to TRBJ2-1; perhaps TRBD2 as D (5 bases). Germline V gene sequence: CDR1 DFQATT, CDR2 SNEGSKA (reference sequence). The CDR3 runs 11 residues. The chain's CDR3 is CMPGSYNEQFF. As DNA, the CDR3 is TGCATGCCGGGATCCTACAATGAGCAGTTCTTC.

Concerning this clone: Other DNA sequences of this sample code for an identical CDR3. The chain recombines TRBV30 with TRBJ1-5; TRBD1 matches at 7 bases. The CDR3 has 13 amino acids. V gave up 4 bases and J gave up 4 bases; unmatched junction bases: 4. CDR1 and CDR2 from the germline V gene are GTSNPN and SVGIG (reference sequence). The CDR3 nucleotides read TGTGCCTGGAATAGGGGGCCTAATCAGCCCCAGCATTTT. This codes for CAWNRGPNQPQHF.

The CDR3 nucleotides read TGTGCCAGCAGGGAGGACGCTTCGCATCAGCCCCAGCATTTT. Protein: CASREDASHQPQHF. The chain has TRBV6-5 and TRBJ1-5; no reliable D call. Trimming pared 6 bases from V and 5 bases from J, leaving 14 bases between. Germline values: CDR1 MNHEY, CDR2 SVGAGI. CDR3 length equals 14 residues.